The present T cell receptor (beta chain) was sequenced within a study of identical twins. A universal primer binding site was introduced by template switching. The final cDNA contained unique molecular identifiers. TCRdb re-analysed the 5' RACE reads in MiXCR, keeping a single row per CDR3 protein. The table lists some 330,000 distinct CDR3 sequences, roughly 9% of them singletons, with about 8.1% in the top ten. The CDR3 loop spans 17 amino acids. V trimming: 5 bases; J trimming: 5 bases; junction bases outside the gene matches: 10. The sequence was collected from a woman in her forties or fifties in good health. The sample taken for sequencing was naive T cells sorted from blood. The chain couples TRBV12-3 or TRBV12-4 to TRBJ2-1; 12 positions match TRBD2. CDR3: CASSTRTSGTRDNEQFF. The CDR3 DNA reads TGTGCCAGCAGTACCCGGACTAGCGGGACAAGAGACAATGAGCAGTTCTTC.